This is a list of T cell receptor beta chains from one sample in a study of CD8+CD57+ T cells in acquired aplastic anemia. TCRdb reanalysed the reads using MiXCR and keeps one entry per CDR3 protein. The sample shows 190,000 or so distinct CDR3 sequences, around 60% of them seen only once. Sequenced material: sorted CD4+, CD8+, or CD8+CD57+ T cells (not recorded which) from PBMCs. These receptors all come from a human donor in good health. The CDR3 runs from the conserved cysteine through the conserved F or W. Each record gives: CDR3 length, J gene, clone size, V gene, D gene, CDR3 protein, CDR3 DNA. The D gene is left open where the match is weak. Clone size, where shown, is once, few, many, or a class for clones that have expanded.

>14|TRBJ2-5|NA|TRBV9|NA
CASSADGPAETQYF
TGTGCCAGCAGCGCGGATGGCCCCGCAGAGACCCAGTACTTC
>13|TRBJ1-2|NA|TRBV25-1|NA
CASESLGNYGYTF
TGTGCGTCAGAAAGTCTCGGGAACTATGGCTACACCTTC
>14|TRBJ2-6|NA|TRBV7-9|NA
CASSLGTGANVLTF
TGTGCCAGCAGCCTAGGGACAGGGGCCAACGTCCTGACTTTC
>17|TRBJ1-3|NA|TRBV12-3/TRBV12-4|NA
CASSLSWASNSGNTIYF
TGTGCCAGCAGTTTGTCGTGGGCATCAAACTCTGGAAACACCATATATTTT
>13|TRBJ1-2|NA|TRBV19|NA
CASSRASDYGYTF
TGTGCCAGTAGTAGGGCCAGCGACTATGGCTACACCTTC
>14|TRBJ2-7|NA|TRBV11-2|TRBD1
CASSDRASYVEQYF
TGTGCCAGCAGTGACAGGGCGTCGTATGTCGAGCAGTACTTC
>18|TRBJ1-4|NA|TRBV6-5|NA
CASSFSTAKGATNDKLFF
TGTGCCAGCAGTTTCTCGACAGCTAAAGGGGCAACTAATGACAAACTGTTTTTT
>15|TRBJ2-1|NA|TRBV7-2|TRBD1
CASRDRAGAYNEQFF
TGTGCCAGCAGGGACAGGGCTGGGGCCTACAATGAGCAGTTCTTC
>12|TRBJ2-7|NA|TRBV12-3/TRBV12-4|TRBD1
CASRGQVYDQYF
TGTGCCAGCCGTGGACAGGTCTACGATCAGTACTTC
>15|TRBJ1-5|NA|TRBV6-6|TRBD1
CASRKGTGSNQPQHF
TGTGCCAGCAGGAAAGGGACAGGAAGCAATCAGCCCCAGCATTTT
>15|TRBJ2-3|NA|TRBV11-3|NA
CASSLRGADTDTQYF
TGTGCCAGCAGCTTAAGGGGGGCGGACACAGATACGCAGTATTTT
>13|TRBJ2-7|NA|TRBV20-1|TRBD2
CSARTSRSYEQYF
TGCAGTGCGCGGACTAGCCGATCCTACGAGCAGTACTTC
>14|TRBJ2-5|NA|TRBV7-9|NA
CASSQAGNNQPQYF
TGCGCCAGCAGCCAAGCAGGGAACAATCAGCCCCAGTACTTC
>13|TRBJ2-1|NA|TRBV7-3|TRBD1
CASSATGEDEQFF
TGTGCCAGCAGCGCGACAGGGGAGGATGAGCAGTTCTTC
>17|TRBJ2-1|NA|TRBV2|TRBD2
CASSEARNGGTYNEQFF
TGTGCCAGCAGTGAAGCGCGGAACGGGGGGACCTACAATGAGCAGTTCTTC
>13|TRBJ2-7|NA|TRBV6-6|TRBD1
CACSSTTGGEQYF
TGTGCCTGCAGTTCAACCACAGGGGGCGAGCAGTACTTC
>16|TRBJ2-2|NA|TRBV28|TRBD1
CASSFTGTGRTGELFF
TGTGCCAGCAGCTTTACCGGGACAGGGAGGACCGGGGAGCTGTTTTTT
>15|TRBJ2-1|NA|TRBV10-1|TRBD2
CASNELAGEYNEQFF
TGCGCCAGCAACGAACTAGCGGGAGAATACAATGAGCAGTTCTTC
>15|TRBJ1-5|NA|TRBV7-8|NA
CASSLIAGINQPQHF
TGTGCCAGCAGCTTAATTGCAGGGATCAATCAGCCCCAGCATTTT
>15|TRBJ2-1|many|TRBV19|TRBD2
CASTPGTSAYNEQFF
TGTGCCAGTACCCCCGGGACTAGCGCCTACAATGAGCAGTTCTTC
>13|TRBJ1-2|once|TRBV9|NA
CASSSTLYYDYTF
TGTGCCAGCAGCTCGACCCTTTACTATGACTACACCTTC
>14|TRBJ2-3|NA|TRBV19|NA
CSARDAGFADTQYF
TGCAGTGCTAGAGATGCAGGGTTCGCAGATACGCAGTATTTT
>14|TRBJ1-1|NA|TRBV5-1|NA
CASSLAGGETEAFF
TGCGCCAGCAGCTTGGCCGGGGGCGAAACTGAAGCTTTCTTT
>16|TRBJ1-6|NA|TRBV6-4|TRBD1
CASRQGGIQLDSPLHF
TGTGCCAGCAGGCAGGGGGGGATACAACTTGATTCACCCCTCCACTTT
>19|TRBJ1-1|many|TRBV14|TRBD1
CASSQGVGTGIFMNTEAFF
TGTGCCAGCAGCCAAGGAGTCGGGACAGGGATTTTCATGAACACTGAAGCTTTCTTT
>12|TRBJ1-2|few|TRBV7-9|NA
CASEGAMKGYTF
TGTGCCAGCGAAGGTGCGATGAAGGGCTACACCTTC
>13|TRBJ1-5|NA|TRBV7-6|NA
CASSLSERQPQHF
TGTGCCAGCAGCTTAAGCGAACGACAGCCCCAGCATTTT